The T cell receptor (beta chain) described here comes from a study of blood T cell repertoires in COVID-19. Trimming removed 6 bases from V and 5 bases from J, with 9 bases in between. CDR3 size: 12 residues. The germline gives CDR1 SEHNR, CDR2 FQNEAQ (reference sequence). Per the study methods: From reference gene primer amplification, estimates of nucleated cell counts were derived. Using immunoSEQ multiplex PCR, the repertoire was profiled, and TCRdb retains in-frame clones only, with some absent. V, J and clone size were drawn from that table, and D and trimming were deduced from the DNA. The sample has nearly 35,000 clones; about 78% are singletons.

The sequenced sample was peripheral blood. This TCR was sampled from a woman aged 55-69 years with acute or convalescent COVID-19. The chain employs TRBV7-9 and TRBJ2-3; possibly TRBD2 for D (6 bases). The CDR3 here is CASRPEGDTQYF. Here the CDR3 DNA reads TGTGCCAGCAGACCGGAGGGAGATACGCAGTATTTT.